Listed below are T cell receptor beta chains from one sample, sequenced in a study of beta chain features in type 1 diabetes. Produced via immunoSEQ multiplex PCR; TCRdb's table is partial and in-frame only. The data show about 170,000 clones, 6% to 9% seen once. Material for sequencing was central memory CD4+ T cells from blood. The receptors were sampled from a man aged 18 to 29 with type 1 diabetes. CDR3s include the opening cysteine and the closing phenylalanine or tryptophan. The D gene is left open where the match is weak. Size values are once, few and many counts, or a class for expanded clones, and some rows have none.

size	V	D	J	DNA	CDR3
NA	TRBV13	NA	TRBJ1-2	TGTGCCAGCAGCCCACTCAACTATGGCTACACCTTC	CASSPLNYGYTF
NA	TRBV11-2	TRBD2	TRBJ2-3	TGTGCCAGCAGCTTCGCCGGGACTACCACAGATACGCAGTATTTT	CASSFAGTTTDTQYF
few	TRBV27	TRBD1	TRBJ2-6	TGTGCCAGCAGACTCTCCCTTAGGACAGGGACCTCTGGGGCCAACGTCCTGACTTTC	CASRLSLRTGTSGANVLTF
NA	TRBV5-1	NA	TRBJ1-1	TGCGCCAGCAGCTTGGAGGGGCGGCCTGAAGCTTTCTTT	CASSLEGRPEAFF
NA	TRBV27	TRBD1	TRBJ1-4	TGTGCCAGCAGTGCCTTACAGGGGGCCCGGGAAAAACTGTTTTTT	CASSALQGAREKLFF
few	TRBV21-1	NA	TRBJ2-7	TGTGCCAGCAGCCCTACAGGGTTGTACGAGCAGTACTTC	CASSPTGLYEQYF
NA	TRBV7-2	NA	TRBJ2-1	TGTGCCAGCAGCTTATTCGAGGGCGTTGAGCAGTTCTTC	CASSLFEGVEQFF
few	TRBV2	TRBD2	TRBJ2-2	TGTGCCAGCAGTCGGGAGGGCCCCAGGACCGGGGAGCTGTTTTTT	CASSREGPRTGELFF
few	TRBV7-2	NA	TRBJ1-5	TGTGCCAGCAGCTTAGCGCTCACAGTTGGCAATCAGCCCCAGCATTTT	CASSLALTVGNQPQHF
NA	TRBV7-2	NA	TRBJ1-5	TGTGCCAGCAGCGCAGCGTTTAGCAATCAGCCCCAGCATTTT	CASSAAFSNQPQHF
many	TRBV2	NA	TRBJ1-1	TGTGCCAGCAGTCTACAGGTGAACACTGAAGCTTTCTTT	CASSLQVNTEAFF
NA	TRBV9	TRBD2	TRBJ2-7	TGTGCCAGCAGCGTAGAGGACCTAGCGGGAGGGTACGAGCAGTACTTC	CASSVEDLAGGYEQYF
few	TRBV7-2	NA	TRBJ2-5	TGTGCCAGCAGTTCCGGACAGGAGGGGACCCAGTACTTC	CASSSGQEGTQYF
many	TRBV18	NA	TRBJ2-5	TGTGCCAGCTCACCCCGTGAGACCCAGTACTTC	CASSPRETQYF
few	TRBV7-2	TRBD1	TRBJ1-5	TGTGCCAGCAGCTTAGACAGGGGGCAGCCCCAGCATTTT	CASSLDRGQPQHF
few	TRBV9	TRBD2	TRBJ2-7	TGTGCCAGCAGCCCCCACGAGCGGGGTAGTCAGTACTTC	CASSPHERGSQYF
few	TRBV27	NA	TRBJ1-1	TGTGCCAGCAGTCAGAGAGAGAGGGCTGAAGCTTTCTTT	CASSQRERAEAFF
NA	TRBV5-1	NA	TRBJ2-1	TGCGCCAGCAGCTTGAGTTGGCAGACTAACAATGAGCAGTTCTTC	CASSLSWQTNNEQFF
NA	TRBV27	NA	TRBJ2-4	TGTGCCAGCAGTTTATCGGCCAGGGGCCCAGCCAAAAACATTCAGTACTTC	CASSLSARGPAKNIQYF
few	TRBV5-1	NA	TRBJ2-2	TGCGCCAGCAGCTTGGGTGTCGGCGGAAGGAACACCGGGGAGCTGTTTTTT	CASSLGVGGRNTGELFF
NA	TRBV7-8	NA	TRBJ2-1	TGTGCCAGCAGCCTTCGACAGGATCCCTACAATGAGCAGTTCTTC	CASSLRQDPYNEQFF
NA	TRBV28	TRBD2	TRBJ2-7	TGTGCCAGCGGGGGAGGGTACGGCTACGAGCAGTACTTC	CASGGGYGYEQYF
few	TRBV15	TRBD2	TRBJ2-3	TGTGCCACCAGCAGAGAGGTGGGACTAGCGGGAGAGGGTACGCAGTATTTT	CATSREVGLAGEGTQYF
many	TRBV10-3	TRBD2	TRBJ2-2	TGTGCCAGCGGGGGAAGGGTATCAGGGACCGGGGAGCTGTTTTTT	CASGGRVSGTGELFF
NA	TRBV27	NA	TRBJ1-5	TGTGCCAGCAGTCGGATCTCGGGTCAGCCCCAGCATTTT	CASSRISGQPQHF
NA	TRBV25-1	TRBD1	TRBJ2-7	TGTGCCAGCAAGGCAGGGGGCACCACCTACGAGCAGTACTTC	CASKAGGTTYEQYF
NA	TRBV7-2	NA	TRBJ2-7	TGTGCCAGCAGCTCCGCCTACGAGCAGTACTTC	CASSSAYEQYF
few	TRBV19	NA	TRBJ2-3	TGTGCCAGCCAGTGGACTTTCACCACAGATACGCAGTATTTT	CASQWTFTTDTQYF
few	TRBV28	NA	TRBJ1-2	TGTGCCAGCTATACAGGGTACTATGGCTACACCTTC	CASYTGYYGYTF
few	TRBV7-7	TRBD1	TRBJ1-4	TGTGCCAGCAGCGCCACGACCGGGACAGAAGTTGGAAAACTGTTTTTT	CASSATTGTEVGKLFF
once	TRBV18	TRBD1	TRBJ1-1	TGTGCCAGCTCACCGGTGGACAGGGGGCGTGAAGCTTTCTTT	CASSPVDRGREAFF
NA	TRBV5-1	NA	TRBJ1-3	TGCGCCAGCAGACCTACAGGGTTCTCTGGAAACACCATATATTTT	CASRPTGFSGNTIYF
few	TRBV7-9	NA	TRBJ2-5	TGTGCCAGCAGCTTAGACCGTACCCTTCCCAGAGAGACCCAGTACTTC	CASSLDRTLPRETQYF
NA	TRBV11-2	NA	TRBJ2-7	TGTGCCAGCAGCTTAGCACCTATAGCCCCCGGGACTTCCTACGAGCAGTACTTC	CASSLAPIAPGTSYEQYF
few	TRBV7-8	TRBD1	TRBJ1-2	TGTGCCAGCAGCTTGGACAGGGGAAGACATTATGGCTACACCTTC	CASSLDRGRHYGYTF
many	TRBV6-5	NA	TRBJ2-7	TGTGCCAGCAGTCCTCGGGGGGCCAACGAGCAGTACTTC	CASSPRGANEQYF
NA	TRBV11-2	TRBD2	TRBJ2-5	TGTGCCAGCGCCGGACTAGCAGAGGAGACCCAGTACTTC	CASAGLAEETQYF
NA	TRBV2	TRBD1	TRBJ2-5	TGTGCCAGCAGTGAAGACCGGACAGGGGGCGACTTC	CASSEDRTGGDF
few	TRBV6-1	NA	TRBJ2-2	TGTGCCATCAGTGAGGTGGGGCCCGGGGAGCTGTTTTTT	CAISEVGPGELFF
many	TRBV29-1	NA	TRBJ1-1	TGCAGCTGGGGCGGCAGGGAAATTTCTGAAGCTTTCTTT	CSWGGREISEAFF
NA	TRBV5-4	TRBD2	TRBJ2-2	TGTGCCAGCAGCCCGAACTGGGGGGGCACCGGGGAGCTGTTTTTT	CASSPNWGGTGELFF
NA	TRBV18	TRBD1	TRBJ2-7	TGTGCCAGCTCACCAGGGACAGGGGACATCTACGAGCAGTACTTC	CASSPGTGDIYEQYF
NA	TRBV27	NA	TRBJ1-1	TGTGCCAGCAGTTTTTGGCAGAACACTGAAGCTTTCTTT	CASSFWQNTEAFF
NA	TRBV20-1	NA	TRBJ2-7	TGCAGTGCGTCCCAGGGCTACGAGCAGTACTTC	CSASQGYEQYF
few	TRBV9	TRBD1	TRBJ2-1	TGTGCCAGCAGCGCCAAGACAGGGGGCGCGGGAAATGAGCAGTTCTTC	CASSAKTGGAGNEQFF
NA	TRBV7-2	TRBD1	TRBJ1-2	TGTGCCAGCAGCCGAGACAGGGGGCGCGACTATGGCTACACCTTC	CASSRDRGRDYGYTF